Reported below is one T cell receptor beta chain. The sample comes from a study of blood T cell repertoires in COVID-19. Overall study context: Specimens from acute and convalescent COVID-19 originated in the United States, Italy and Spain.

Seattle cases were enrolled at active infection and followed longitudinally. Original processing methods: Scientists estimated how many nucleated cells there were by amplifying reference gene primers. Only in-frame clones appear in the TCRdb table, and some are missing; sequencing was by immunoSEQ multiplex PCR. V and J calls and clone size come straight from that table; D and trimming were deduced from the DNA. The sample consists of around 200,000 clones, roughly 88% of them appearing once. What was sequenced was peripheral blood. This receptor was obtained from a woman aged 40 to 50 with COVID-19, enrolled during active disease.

CDR3 sequence (DNA): TGTGCCAGCAGCCTAGCCCGTGAGAATCAGCCCCAGCATTTT. Translated: CASSLARENQPQHF. The chain couples TRBV5-5 to TRBJ1-5; D unclear. Trimming stripped 4 bases from V and 4 bases from J, with 12 bases between. Germline V gene data show CDR1 as SGHKS and CDR2 as YYEKEE (reference sequence). This CDR3 has 14 residues.